Presented here are 18 T cell receptor beta chains from one specimen sequenced in a study of regulatory T cells in long-lasting Graves disease. Sample time point: persistent/refractory GD, antithyroid drugs over 5 years with positive TRAb. From RNA extracted from PBMCs, the TCR library was made. Library construction for TCR beta used iRepertoire HTBI primers and Arm-PCR of CDR3 regions. MiXCR, run by TCRdb on the multiplex PCR reads, gives a single entry per CDR3 protein. In the table there are 400,000 to 500,000 distinct CDR3 sequences, 21% of which are singletons. The specimen was peripheral blood mononuclear cells (PBMCs), collected when the disease was refractory, from a patient treated with antithyroid drugs. These receptor sequences come from a female donor with Graves disease.

Ten or more counts support this clonotype. The genes are TRBV20-1 and TRBJ1-1; D is possibly TRBD1 (5 bases). Trimming removed 6 bases at V and 0 bases at J, with 11 bases between. Germline V gene lookup returns CDR1 DFQATT and CDR2 SNEGSKA (reference sequence). The length of the CDR3 is 13 residues. The CDR3: CSAPGPLNTEAFF. The CDR3 region has the DNA TGCAGTGCGCCGGGACCGCTGAACACTGAAGCTTTCTTT.

This clonotype was observed many times. The V call is TRBV28, the J call TRBJ2-5; TRBD1 agrees at 8 bases. V shed 6 bases, J shed 4 bases, and the junction held 4 bases outside the gene matches. Germline V gives CDR1 MDHEN, CDR2 SYDVKM. CDR3 length: 13 residues. The CDR3 sequence is CASRVGQAETQYF. The CDR3 DNA follows: TGTGCCAGCAGGGTGGGACAGGCAGAGACCCAGTACTTC. Complete variable domain (other parts from reference TRBV28 and TRBJ2-5): DVKVTQSSRYLVKRTGEKVFLECVQDMDHENMFWYRQDPGLGLRLIYFSYDVKMKEKGDIPEGYSVSREKKERFSLILESASTNQTSMYLCASRVGQAETQYFGPGTRLLVL.

About this clonotype: A much bigger clone sits one base away, suggesting this may be a read error. The J gene is TRBJ1-1, the V gene TRBV28, with no clear D. The germline V gene encodes CDR1 MDHEN and CDR2 SYDVKM. There are 12 residues in the CDR3. CDR3 sequence: CASSPGRRGASF. For the CDR3, the DNA is TGTGCCAGCAGCCCTGGACGGAGAGGAGCTTCCTTT.

This clonotype was detected many times. The rearrangement links TRBV20-1 to TRBJ1-5, with D perhaps matching TRBD1 (6 bases). Germline-derived CDR1 and CDR2 are DFQATT and SNEGSKA (reference sequence). Trimming took 5 bases from V and 5 from J, leaving 16 bases between them. The CDR3 spans 14 residues. CDR3 sequence: CSARKVEGDQPQHF. The CDR3, as DNA: TGCAGTGCTCGCAAGGTTGAGGGGGATCAGCCCCAGCATTTT.

This clonotype has at least ten counts. The chain is built from TRBV2 and TRBJ2-7; D is possibly TRBD2 (5 bases). V dropped 0 bases and J dropped 4 bases, with 13 bases sitting between them. The CDR3 length is 15 residues. Looked up from germline, CDR1 is SNHLY and CDR2 is FYNNEI. The CDR3 nucleotides read TGTGCCAGCAGTGAAGCCGAGGGCTTGATTTACGAGCAGTACTTC. Translated, it gives CASSEAEGLIYEQYF.

With regard to this clonotype: A much larger clone differs from this one at a single base, so this may be a read error. V gene TRBV28 combines with J gene TRBJ1-6; 7 nucleotides align to TRBD1. After removal of 2 bases from V and 9 bases from J, the junction contained 7 bases not matched to a gene. The germline V gene has CDR1 MDHEN and CDR2 SYDVKM. The length of the CDR3 is 15 residues. DNA of the CDR3: TGTGCCAGCAGTTTAAGGTCAGGGGGTCGTTCACCCCTCCACTTT. Protein product: CASSLRSGGRSPLHF.

This clonotype has at least ten counts. The chain joins TRBV2 to TRBJ2-2; the D gene could be TRBD1 or TRBD2 (5 bases each). The CDR3 contains 17 residues. Germline V gives CDR1 SNHLY, CDR2 FYNNEI. Trimming took 6 bases from V and 5 from J, leaving 22 bases between them. CDR3 protein: CASSHPSPGRRTGELFF. CDR3 coding DNA: TGTGCCAGCAGCCACCCTTCGCCGGGACGGCGGACCGGGGAGCTGTTTTTT.

This clonotype was observed many times. The rearrangement joins TRBV20-1 to TRBJ1-1; D gene unclear. V was clipped by 3 bases and J by 9 bases, with 14 bases between them. Germline V gene lookup returns CDR1 DFQATT and CDR2 SNEGSKA (reference sequence). The CDR3 runs 12 residues. CDR3 amino acids: CSARPVETKAFF. CDR3 DNA sequence: TGCAGTGCTAGGCCCGTTGAAACCAAAGCTTTCTTT.

This clonotype was seen repeatedly, ten times or more. The V gene is TRBV2, the J gene TRBJ2-2, with D unresolved. Trimming took 6 bases from V and 3 from J, leaving 8 bases between them. The CDR3 has 13 amino acids. Germline CDR1 is SNHLY and CDR2 is FYNNEI. The CDR3 DNA sequence: TGTGCCAGCAGGCAGACCCACACCGGGGAGCTGTTTTTT. Translated: CASRQTHTGELFF.

CDR3 sequence: CSARPEGEGLFEQYF. CDR3 nucleotide sequence: TGCAGTGCTAGACCCGAGGGGGAGGGCCTCTTCGAGCAGTACTTC. The V gene is TRBV20-1, the J gene TRBJ2-7, with D maybe TRBD2 (7 bases). The CDR3 sequence is 15 residues long. The V gene's germline CDR1 is DFQATT and CDR2 SNEGSKA (reference sequence). Trimming stripped 2 bases from V and 6 bases from J, with 20 bases between.

The sample holds a few counts of this clonotype. This chain uses TRBV10-1 with TRBJ1-3; no firm D call. CDR3 length equals 13 residues. Germline V lookup: CDR1 WNHNN, CDR2 SYGVQD (reference sequence). The V end was cut by 2 bases, the J end by 3 bases, with 5 bases between. In nucleotides, the CDR3 is TGCGCCAGCAGTGAGGATCTTGGAAACACCATATATTTT. Amino acid sequence: CASSEDLGNTIYF.

This clonotype has only one observation. The chain is built from TRBV20-1 and TRBJ1-3, with D possibly TRBD1 on 5 matching bases. The CDR3 is 14 residues long. CDR1 and CDR2 from the germline V gene are DFQATT and SNEGSKA (reference sequence). V lost 3 bases to trimming and J lost 0 bases, with 9 bases between them. The CDR3 sequence: CSARGRNSGNTIYF. The CDR3 nucleotides read TGCAGTGCTAGGGGACGGAACTCTGGAAACACCATATATTTT.

The sample holds a few counts of this clonotype. Compared with germline, one end of the junction differs, possibly owing to a read error. The gene calls are TRBV30 and TRBJ2-2; TRBD2 aligns across 9 bases. The CDR3 runs 16 residues. Germline V CDR1 and CDR2: GTSNPN, SVGIG (reference sequence). The CDR3 coding sequence is TGTGCCTGGGAGGCCCGGGCGGGAGGGCCCTCCGGAGAGCTGTTTTTT. It is translated as CAWEARAGGPSGELFF. The full variable domain, rest sourced from reference TRBV30 and TRBJ2-2, is SQTIHQWPATLVQPVGSPLSLECTVEGTSNPNLYWYRQAAGRGLQLLFYSVGIGQISSEVPQNLSASRPQDRQFILSSKKLLLSDSGFYLCAWEARAGGPSGELFFGEGSRLTVL.

The gene calls are TRBV20-1 and TRBJ2-4; the match to TRBD2 covers 12 bases. Germline V gives CDR1 DFQATT, CDR2 SNEGSKA (reference sequence). The CDR3 spans 17 residues. Unmatched junction bases numbered 6, after V lost 3 bases and J lost 0 bases. The CDR3 nucleotides read TGCAGTGCTAGCCCAGCGACTAGCGGGAGAGCCAAAAACATTCAGTACTTC. As protein: CSASPATSGRAKNIQYF.

This clonotype was seen many times. This rearrangement joins TRBV2 to TRBJ2-4; TRBD2 matches 11 bases. Germline values: CDR1 SNHLY, CDR2 FYNNEI. This CDR3 is built from 12 residues. The ends lost 7 bases at V and 11 bases at J; junction bases unmatched: 4. The CDR3 DNA reads as TGTGCCAGCATACTAGCGGGAGCCGTTCAGTACTTC. Amino acids: CASILAGAVQYF. Full variable domain (missing parts from reference TRBV2 and TRBJ2-4): EPEVTQTPSHQVTQMGQEVILRCVPISNHLYFYWYRQILGQKVEFLVSFYNNEISEKSEIFDDQFSVERPDGSNFTLKIRSTKLEDSAMYFCASILAGAVQYFGAGTRLSVL.

This clonotype has at least ten counts. V and J are TRBV6-2 or TRBV6-3 and TRBJ1-1; the D gene is possibly TRBD1 (5 bases). V lost 2 bases to trimming and J lost 10 bases, with 17 bases between them. Germline CDR1 reads MNHEY; CDR2 reads SVGEGT. This CDR3 has 14 amino acids. CDR3 DNA: TGTGCCAGCAGTTACGACTTGCAGCGAGGGGCAGCTTTCTTT. Protein product: CASSYDLQRGAAFF.

This clonotype was picked up many times. The chain uses TRBV28 and TRBJ1-5; D gene ambiguous. Germline CDR1 and CDR2: MDHEN and SYDVKM. The CDR3 has 14 amino acids. Between the trimmed V and J ends, which lost 6 bases and 1 base, there was a span of 10 bases. CDR3: CASRGGGSNQPQHF. Here the CDR3 DNA reads TGTGCCAGCAGGGGCGGTGGAAGCAATCAGCCCCAGCATTTT.

Note on this clonotype: A single base separates this from a much larger clone, so it may be a read error. The rearrangement joins TRBV20-1 to TRBJ2-7; D may match TRBD1 or TRBD2 (5 bases each). V lost 8 bases and J 2 bases, leaving 16 bases between the germline ends. The CDR3 is 13 amino acids. Germline-derived CDR1 and CDR2 are DFQATT and SNEGSKA (reference sequence). The CDR3: CSTARGPTYEQYF. The CDR3 nucleotides are TGCAGTACTGCCCGGGGACCGACCTACGAGCAGTACTTC.